These T cell receptor beta chains were read from a single sample in a study of CD8+ T cells in alopecia areata. The table came from immunoSEQ multiplex PCR; TCRdb's copy has only in-frame clones and leaves some out. This sample has about 220,000 clones, with under 75% found just once. The starting material was CD4+ T cells sorted from blood, obtained at week 4, from a patient treated with tofacitinib. The receptors here all came from a human donor with alopecia areata. CDR3s leave out the opening cysteine and the closing phenylalanine or tryptophan. Fields, in order: V gene, CDR3 protein.

>TRBV2
ASKRTLGETQY
>TRBV10-3
AITGQLSYEQY
>TRBV11-3
ASSSKETQY
>TRBV7-3
ASSSERDSYNEQF
>TRBV29-1
SVSGNSGANVLT
>TRBV11-2
ASSPDRVDEQY
>TRBV4-3
ASSQDKGLYQETQY
>TRBV15
ATSPTFGSGANVLT
>TRBV30
AWRTGNYEQY
>TRBV4-3
ASSLGQGPSNEQF
>TRBV27
ASSVQGINEQY
>TRBV5-4
APQAYEQY
>TRBV30
AWSAGDEDYEQY
>TRBV30
AWSVAGAQLF
>TRBV4-3
ASSQDALAKNIQY
>TRBV4-1
ASSRTDGLTNEKLF
>TRBV30
AWTGRAVNSPLH
>TRBV4-1
ASSQGPTGSYEQY
>TRBV6-5
ASSDRDPSVLT
>TRBV30
AWSGRVAGELF
>TRBV4-3
ASSQEGASGDGTQY
>TRBV9
ASSVEGFTDTQY
>TRBV29-1
SVEVAGRQRSGYT
>TRBV29-1
SVENTADTQY
>TRBV30
AWFGTGNGYT
>TRBV29-1
SVGQSNNSPLH
>TRBV2
ASSRDRVEEQY
>TRBV11-2
ASSLVAEIEAF
>TRBV19
ASSMSENTEAF
>TRBV11-2
ASSFRTSGVADTQY
>TRBV29-1
SSSWTDTEAF
>TRBV5-5
ASRLQGRHEQY
>TRBV13
ASSQGTEAF
>TRBV11-2
ASSPTQGDIDTQY
>TRBV29-1
SVEDLGGGNEQF
>TRBV29-1
SVGATSGGPDTQY
>TRBV29-1
SVQRTVESGELF
>TRBV5-6
ASIFEETQY